This entry features one T cell receptor (beta chain) sequence. Antigen specificity is unknown. The read stops 3 residues short of the end of the CDR3; the missing end is completed from the germline J gene. The sample comes from a study of T cell clonality in common variable immunodeficiency. Study-wide results and caveats: In common variable immunodeficiency, TCR beta chains reportedly carried fewer deletions and N-nucleotide insertions.

Sequencing input was equivalent genomic DNA from CVID and controls. Produced via immunoSEQ multiplex PCR; TCRdb's table is partial and in-frame only. The sample lists almost 20,000 clones, none appearing once, the ten largest making up under 3%. Trimming took 2 bases from V and 0 from J, leaving 19 bases between them. Germline values: CDR1 KGHSH, CDR2 LQKENI. The CDR3 runs to 18 residues. V usage is TRBV18 and J usage is TRBJ2-5; the D gene is possibly TRBD2 (5 bases). Source material: peripheral blood mononuclear cells. The source is a human donor with common variable immunodeficiency. The part of the CDR3 DNA that was read is TGTGCCAGCTCACCAGAACCGCCCCGACTAACCAACCAAGAGACC. This translates into CASSPEPPRLTNQET. The whole CDR3 protein reads CASSPEPPRLTNQETQYF.